The 11 T cell receptor beta chains given below trace back to one sample, sequenced in a study of T cell responses to AZD1222 COVID-19 vaccine. The assay was immunoSEQ multiplex PCR, and TCRdb's table has in-frame clones only and misses some. The profile shows roughly 180,000 clones, under 95% of them singletons. The sample in question was peripheral blood, obtained 28 days after the second AZD1222 dose. These receptor sequences come from an adult who received the AZD1222 COVID-19 vaccine.

This clone has only a few counts. The chain combines TRBV7-2 with TRBJ2-4; TRBD2 matches at 7 bases. Germline CDR1 and CDR2: SGHTA and FQGNSA. This CDR3 region has 15 residues. V was pared by 3 bases and J by 5 bases, with 7 bases of the junction left unmatched. CDR3 bases: TGTGCCAGCAGCTTTCGACGGGGGGAAGAAAACATTCAGTACTTC. Translated: CASSFRRGEENIQYF.

J is TRBJ1-4 and V is TRBV6-5, with a tentative D call TRBD1 (6 bases). This CDR3 comprises 15 residues. CDR1 is MNHEY, CDR2 SVGAGI, per germline. The germline V and J ends were trimmed by 5 bases and 7 bases, with 17 bases remaining between them. The CDR3 region is CASSTLRGAGEKLFF. The DNA for the CDR3 is TGTGCCAGCAGTACCCTGAGGGGGGCAGGTGAAAAACTGTTTTTT.

This clone has more than one count but fewer than ten. V gene TRBV5-1 combines with J gene TRBJ1-4, with D possibly being TRBD1 (6 bases). Trimming took 4 bases from V and 8 from J, leaving 18 bases between them. Germline CDR1 is SGHRS and CDR2 is YFSETQ. This CDR3 has 15 residues. CDR3 sequence reads: CASSPRQAGEEKLFF. In DNA form, the CDR3 reads TGCGCCAGCAGCCCCAGACAGGCGGGGGAAGAAAAACTGTTTTTT.

This chain connects TRBV27 to TRBJ1-1; D is ambiguous. This CDR3 has 14 amino acids. V was shortened by 2 bases and J by 4 bases, with 11 bases between the two germline ends. Germline V lookup: CDR1 MNHEY, CDR2 SMNVEV (reference sequence). DNA of the CDR3: TGTGCCAGCAGTTTAGCCGGGTTGGGCACTGAAGCTTTCTTT. Its translation: CASSLAGLGTEAFF.

This clone came up a few times. The rearrangement uses TRBV28 and TRBJ2-1; 8 bases line up with TRBD2. The germline V gene has CDR1 MDHEN and CDR2 SYDVKM. CDR3 length: 15 amino acids. V lost 6 bases to trimming and J lost 4 bases; unmatched junction nucleotides: 8. CDR3 loop: CASRVLAGTYNEQFF. The CDR3 region has the DNA TGTGCCAGCAGAGTATTAGCGGGGACATACAATGAGCAGTTCTTC.

The J gene is TRBJ2-7, the V gene TRBV27; D is unclear. V was pared by 0 bases and J by 8 bases, with 8 bases between. The V gene's germline CDR1 is MNHEY and CDR2 SMNVEV (reference sequence). CDR3 size: 12 residues. In DNA, the CDR3 is TGTGCCAGCAGTTTATCGGGGTCGCAGCAGTACTTC. This translates into CASSLSGSQQYF.

The chain has TRBV2 and TRBJ1-2, with TRBD1 as a possible D gene (6 bases). The ends were cut back, 4 bases at V and 2 bases at J, with 14 bases in the middle. The CDR3 extends over 15 amino acids. Germline lookup yields CDR1 SNHLY and CDR2 FYNNEI. The DNA for the CDR3 is TGTGCCAGCAGTGGATCAACAGGGATAAACTATGGCTACACCTTC. It translates to CASSGSTGINYGYTF.

This chain joins TRBV21-1 and TRBJ1-1. TRBV21-1 is a pseudogene. The CDR3 covers 16 residues. CDR3 in amino acids: CASSKAPGRKNTEAFF. DNA for the CDR3: TGTGCCAGCAGCAAAGCGCCGGGCAGGAAAAACACTGAAGCTTTCTTT.

The V gene is TRBV7-9, the J gene TRBJ1-4, with a tentative D call TRBD1 (5 bases). Trimming shortened V by 3 bases and J by 8 bases, and 10 bases separated the two germline ends. CDR1 is SEHNR and CDR2 is FQNEAQ in the germline V gene (reference sequence). This CDR3 has 13 residues. In DNA, the CDR3 is TGTGCCAGCAGCTTCCGCAACAGGGAAAAACTGTTTTTT. It is translated as CASSFRNREKLFF.

This clone is a singleton in its sample. The rearrangement uses TRBV6-5 and TRBJ1-1, with D unclear. The V and J ends lost 0 bases and 3 bases respectively, with 14 bases between them. CDR3 size: 16 residues. CDR1 is MNHEY, CDR2 SVGAGI, per germline. The DNA of the CDR3 is TGTGCCAGCAGTTACTCGAGGAGGCGGACCCACACTGAAGCTTTCTTT. Its protein is CASSYSRRRTHTEAFF.

The chain has TRBV19 and TRBJ2-7; D possibly uses TRBD1 or TRBD2 (5 bases each). Germline-derived CDR1 and CDR2 are LNHDA and SQIVND (reference sequence). V was cut by 3 bases and J by 4 bases, with 10 bases left in between. This CDR3 has 13 amino acids. This CDR3 reads CASSMGVTYEQYF. The CDR3 region has the DNA TGTGCCAGTAGTATGGGGGTGACTTACGAGCAGTACTTC. Full variable domain (outside the CDR3, taken from reference TRBV19 and TRBJ2-7): DGGITQSPKYLFRKEGQNVTLSCEQNLNHDAMYWYRQDPGQGLRLIYYSQIVNDFQKGDIAEGYSVSREKKESFPLTVTSAQKNPTAFYLCASSMGVTYEQYFGPGTRLTVT.